This TCR beta chain was sequenced for a study of T cell repertoires in cytomegalovirus infection. Study results and caveats: There were carriers of CMV plus the relevant HLA, and cumulative public TCR beta family frequency identified them.

The CDR3 consists of 18 residues. The germline gives CDR1 LGHDT, CDR2 YNNKEL (reference sequence). V lost 1 base, J lost 5 bases, and 21 bases lay in between. Regarding this clonotype: Its cognate antigen is unknown.

TCRdb reanalysed the reads using MiXCR and keeps one entry per CDR3 protein. The sample yields under 300,000 distinct CDR3 sequences, more than 15% seen once. The rearrangement links TRBV3-1 to TRBJ2-1, with a tentative D call TRBD1 (5 bases). This receptor was taken from a human donor in good health (CMV status not recorded). Some clones in this sample may be carry-over from other donors' samples. Material for sequencing was CD8+ T cells from PBMCs. In DNA, the CDR3 is TGTGCCAGCAGCCAAGTTGTTAAATGGGCAGGGTATGACAATGAGCAGTTCTTC. Its protein is CASSQVVKWAGYDNEQFF.